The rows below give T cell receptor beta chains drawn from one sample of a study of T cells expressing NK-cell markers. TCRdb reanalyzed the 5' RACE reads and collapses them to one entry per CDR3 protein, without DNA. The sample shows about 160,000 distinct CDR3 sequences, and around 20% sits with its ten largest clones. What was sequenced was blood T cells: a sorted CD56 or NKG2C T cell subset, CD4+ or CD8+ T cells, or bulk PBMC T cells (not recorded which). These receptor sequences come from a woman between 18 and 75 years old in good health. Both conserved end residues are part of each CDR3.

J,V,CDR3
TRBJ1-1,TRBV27,CASIHATGGAFF
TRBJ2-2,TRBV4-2,CASSQERAGPAGELFF
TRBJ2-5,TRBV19,CASSIGVGRETQYF
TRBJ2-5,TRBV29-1,CSAPGLAGAQETQYF
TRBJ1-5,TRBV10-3,CATQGGNQPQHF
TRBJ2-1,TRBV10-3,CAISAGGGFKEQFF
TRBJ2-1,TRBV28,CASSSGLAGGPYEQFF
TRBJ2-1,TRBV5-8,CASSLFAGGEQFF
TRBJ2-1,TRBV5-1,CASSLKPMGQGAGNEQFF
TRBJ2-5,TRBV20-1,CSARDPLRGGQETQYF
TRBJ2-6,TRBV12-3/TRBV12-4,CASSIGTHSGANVLTF
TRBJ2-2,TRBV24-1,CATSEPGTGELFF
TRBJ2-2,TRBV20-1,CSAKSREGGTGELFF
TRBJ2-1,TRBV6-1,CASEITSGRAYVQFF
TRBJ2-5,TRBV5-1,CASSLGLAGTGETQYF
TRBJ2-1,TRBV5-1,CASSSGTGIYNEQFF
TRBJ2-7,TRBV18,CASSPGETGGYEQYF
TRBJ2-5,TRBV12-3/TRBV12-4,CASSPARERETQYF
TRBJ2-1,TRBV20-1,CSVYPGLAGGNEQFF
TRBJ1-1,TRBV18,CASSPNQNTEAFF
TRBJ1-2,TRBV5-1,CASSSQVNYGYTF
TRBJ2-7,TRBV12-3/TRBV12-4,CASSLSGSSYEQYF
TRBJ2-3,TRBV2,CASTVGPSTDTQYF
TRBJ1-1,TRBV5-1,CASSSWTGGFKDTEAFF
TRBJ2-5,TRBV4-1,CASSQDPEKRETQYF
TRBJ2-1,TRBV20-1,CSAAPILDEQFF
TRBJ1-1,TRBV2,CASSEEGQGSSEAFF
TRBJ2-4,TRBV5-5,CASSLSDRQNIQYF
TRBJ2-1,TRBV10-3,CAISESGGRGNEQFF
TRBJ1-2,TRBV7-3,CASSRGQDYTF
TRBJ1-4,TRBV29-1,CSAGQGRHEKLFF
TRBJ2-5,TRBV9,CASSVGTTSQETQYF
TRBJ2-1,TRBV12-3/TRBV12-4,CASSLASSGGVYNEQFF
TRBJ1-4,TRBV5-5,CASSWRFDGEKLFF
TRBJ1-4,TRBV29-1,CSVQGLGEKLFF
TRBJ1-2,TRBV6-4,CASSGQGGVGYTF
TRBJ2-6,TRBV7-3,CASSTQGTGANVLTF
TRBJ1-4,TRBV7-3,CASSPGTGSGKLFF
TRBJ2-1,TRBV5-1,CASRPGVGDEQFF
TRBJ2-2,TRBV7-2,CASNPGVVYTGELFF
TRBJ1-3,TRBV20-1,CSAREGSSGNTIYF